This TCR beta chain emerged from a study of blood T cell repertoires in COVID-19. Study at large: Acute and convalescent COVID-19 samples came from the United States, Italy and Spain. The analysed material was cDNA or gDNA that came from T cells, B-cell-depleted T cells, or PBMCs.

The V gene lost 4 bases and the J gene lost 8 bases, with 18 bases spanning the gap. The CDR3 contains 15 residues. Germline CDR1 reads SGHTA; CDR2 reads FQGNSA. This table comes from immunoSEQ multiplex PCR, and its TCRdb copy is limited to in-frame clones, with some not included. The sample has approximately 170,000 clones; 70% to 90% are singletons. The chain recombines TRBV7-2 with TRBJ2-1; possibly TRBD1 for D (5 bases). This TCR derives from a human donor in a cohort sampled during active COVID-19. Sequencing was performed on peripheral blood. The CDR3, as DNA: TGTGCCAGCAGCTATGGTGGGGCTGGTGGGGATGAGCAGTTCTTC. Protein product: CASSYGGAGGDEQFF.